These 23 T cell receptor beta chains came from one sample sequenced in a study of T cells after yellow fever vaccination. Each CDR3 protein is one row after TCRdb ran MiXCR on the 5' RACE reads. The sample consists of about 340,000 distinct CDR3 sequences, around 4.1% of them appearing once. The sequenced sample was PBMCs, obtained 5 days after the yellow fever booster vaccination. The receptors were gathered from a man aged 18 to 35 who received the YFV17D yellow fever vaccine.

This clonotype was observed a handful of times. J is TRBJ2-1 and V is TRBV2; possible D gene TRBD2, 5 bases. Germline assignment: CDR1 SNHLY and CDR2 FYNNEI. V was pared by 3 bases and J by 6 bases, with 9 bases between. This CDR3 has 13 amino acids. The CDR3 nucleotides read TGTGCCAGCAGTGATGGACTCCGCAATGAGCAGTTCTTC. Protein sequence: CASSDGLRNEQFF. The whole variable domain, remainder taken from reference TRBV2 and TRBJ2-1, is EPEVTQTPSHQVTQMGQEVILRCVPISNHLYFYWYRQILGQKVEFLVSFYNNEISEKSEIFDDQFSVERPDGSNFTLKIRSTKLEDSAMYFCASSDGLRNEQFFGPGTRLTVL.

The chain uses TRBV29-1 and TRBJ2-7; D ambiguous. CDR1 is SQVTM and CDR2 is ANQGSEA in the germline V gene. The CDR3 length is 14 residues. Trimming stripped 6 bases from V and 3 bases from J, with 18 bases between. The CDR3 loop is CSVRPSGPNYEQYV. CDR3 nucleotides: TGCAGCGTCCGCCCATCCGGACCGAACTACGAGCAGTACGTC.

The chain carries TRBV7-2 and TRBJ2-4; unclear D gene. CDR1 is SGHTA and CDR2 is FQGNSA in the germline V gene. V was clipped by 1 base and J by 0 bases, with 13 bases between them. The CDR3 spans 17 residues. The CDR3 here is CASSLVSGVRAKNIQYF. CDR3 bases: TGTGCCAGCAGCTTAGTCAGTGGGGTTCGAGCCAAAAACATTCAGTACTTC.

This clonotype occurred a few times. The chain carries TRBV28 and TRBJ2-2, with 9 bases matching TRBD2. Germline CDR1 and CDR2: MDHEN and SYDVKM. V was clipped by 4 bases and J by 5 bases; unmatched bases: 8. CDR3 length: 16 residues. CDR3 in DNA: TGTGCCAGCAGTTCCCTACAGACTAGCGGTACCGGGGAGCTGTTTTTT. Residues: CASSSLQTSGTGELFF. Full variable domain (remainder filled in from reference TRBV28 and TRBJ2-2): DVKVTQSSRYLVKRTGEKVFLECVQDMDHENMFWYRQDPGLGLRLIYFSYDVKMKEKGDIPEGYSVSREKKERFSLILESASTNQTSMYLCASSSLQTSGTGELFFGEGSRLTVL.

The rearrangement links TRBV5-1 to TRBJ2-1; perhaps D is TRBD1 or TRBD2 (6 bases each). Trimming left V 0 bases short and J 0 bases short, with 13 bases between. Germline V lookup: CDR1 SGHRS, CDR2 YFSETQ. The CDR3 loop spans 17 amino acids. The CDR3 loop reads CASSLVPPGASYNEQFF. The DNA for the CDR3 is TGCGCCAGCAGCTTGGTTCCCCCGGGGGCCTCCTACAATGAGCAGTTCTTC.

This clonotype was recorded at least ten times. The CDR3 sequence is CASSPQSSYNSPLHF. CDR3 sequence (DNA): TGTGCCAGCAGCCCCCAGAGCTCCTATAATTCACCCCTCCACTTT. The chain recombines TRBV7-6 with TRBJ1-6; D remains ambiguous. Germline-derived CDR1 and CDR2 are SGHVS and FNYEAQ. The CDR3 spans 15 residues. Trimming left V 5 bases short and J 0 bases short, with 8 bases between.

The V gene is TRBV24-1, the J gene TRBJ1-2, with D perhaps TRBD1 (5 bases). This CDR3 has 16 residues. CDR1 and CDR2 from the germline V gene are KGHDR and SFDVKD. V gave up 3 bases and J gave up 0 bases, with 13 bases separating them. CDR3 nucleotide sequence: TGTGCCACCAGTGATGCCGGGACGGCTTCTAACTATGGCTACACCTTC. It codes for CATSDAGTASNYGYTF.

This chain connects TRBV6-4 to TRBJ2-1; TRBD2 aligns across 8 bases. CDR1 is MRHNA and CDR2 is SNTAGT in the germline V gene. This CDR3 is 16 amino acids long. Unmatched junction bases numbered 5, after V lost 0 bases and J lost 4 bases. The CDR3 DNA is TGTGCCAGCAGTGACTCGAGCGGGGGCCAATACAATGAGCAGTTCTTC. As protein: CASSDSSGGQYNEQFF.

In its sample, this clonotype was seen a few times. V gene TRBV4-3 combines with J gene TRBJ1-5, with D hard to call. V lost 0 bases, J lost 5 bases, and 5 bases lay in between. From germline, CDR1 is LGHNA and CDR2 YSLEER. The CDR3 spans 13 residues. The CDR3 spells CASSQDQDQPQHF. The CDR3 region has the DNA TGCGCCAGCAGCCAAGATCAGGATCAGCCCCAGCATTTT.

The J gene is TRBJ1-3, the V gene TRBV20-1; TRBD1 is a possible D gene (5 bases). Germline CDR1 DFQATT, CDR2 SNEGSKA (reference sequence). CDR3 length: 18 residues. Between the trimmed V and J ends, which lost 4 bases and 0 bases, there was a span of 22 bases. The CDR3 sequence: CSATRQKGSLSSGNTIYF. The CDR3 DNA is TGCAGTGCTACCCGCCAGAAGGGGTCCCTAAGCTCTGGAAACACCATATATTTT.

This clonotype was counted many times. The chain couples TRBV10-3 to TRBJ2-7, with 8 nucleotides matching TRBD2. V lost 5 bases, J lost 3 bases, and 9 bases stayed unmatched. Germline CDR1 and CDR2: ENHRY and SYGVKD. The CDR3 runs 15 residues. The CDR3 spells CAISTLAGLLYEQYF. The CDR3 DNA follows: TGTGCCATCAGTACCTTAGCGGGACTCCTCTACGAGCAGTACTTC.

The rearrangement uses TRBV5-1 and TRBJ1-1, with a weak D call TRBD1 (6 bases). CDR3 length: 13 residues. Germline-derived CDR1 and CDR2 are SGHRS and YFSETQ. V gave up 3 bases and J gave up 10 bases, with 16 bases separating them. This chain's CDR3 is CASSSDGGAGAFF. The CDR3 bases are TGCGCCAGCAGCTCCGATGGGGGGGCCGGAGCTTTCTTT.

This rearrangement joins TRBV7-9 to TRBJ2-5; 12 bases fit TRBD2. The CDR3 length is 15 residues. Germline trimming cut 4 bases from V and 6 bases from J; bases unmatched to any gene: 6. The V gene's germline CDR1 is SEHNR and CDR2 FQNEAQ (reference sequence). CDR3 nucleotide sequence: TGTGCCAGCAGCTCTACTAGCGGGGGGATGAAGACCCAGTACTTC. This gives the protein CASSSTSGGMKTQYF.

This clonotype has ten or more counts. The chain combines TRBV5-5 with TRBJ2-7; TRBD1 aligns across 10 bases. Germline CDR1 SGHKS, CDR2 YYEKEE (reference sequence). This CDR3 is 14 amino acids long. V shed 4 bases and J 2 bases; nucleotides not matched to a gene: 3. The CDR3 loop is CASSRGQGTYEQYV. The CDR3 bases are TGTGCCAGCAGCCGGGGACAGGGGACCTACGAGCAGTACGTC.

The gene calls are TRBV19 and TRBJ2-7; D remains ambiguous. This CDR3 spans 12 amino acids. Trimming removed 5 bases at V and 1 base at J, with 6 bases between. Germline values: CDR1 LNHDA, CDR2 SQIVND (reference sequence). CDR3 protein: CASSGESYEQYF. CDR3 coding DNA: TGTGCCAGTAGTGGTGAATCCTACGAGCAGTACTTC.

This clonotype has at least ten counts. The gene calls are TRBV10-3 and TRBJ1-2; D call uncertain. Germline loops: CDR1 ENHRY, CDR2 SYGVKD. The length of the CDR3 is 18 residues. Trimming took 4 bases from V and 8 from J, leaving 29 bases between them. The CDR3 DNA reads as TGTGCCATCAGTGTCCCCAGTATTGGTGGCACTCAAGACAAAGGCTACACCTTC. It specifies CAISVPSIGGTQDKGYTF.

V is TRBV6-1 and J is TRBJ2-2, with D tentatively TRBD1 (6 bases). Trimming took 4 bases from V and 3 from J, leaving 24 bases between them. The CDR3 extends over 19 amino acids. The V gene's germline CDR1 is MNHNS and CDR2 SASEGT. CDR3 coding DNA: TGTGCCAGCAGTGCGTTTGGCCCCGCACAGGGCGGGTACACCGGGGAGCTGTTTTTT. Its translation is CASSAFGPAQGGYTGELFF.

This clonotype was recorded at least ten times. The rearrangement links TRBV6-5 to TRBJ2-2; TRBD2 aligns across 7 bases. Germline CDR1 reads MNHEY; CDR2 reads SVGAGI. This CDR3 contains 15 residues. Unmatched junction bases numbered 4, after V lost 6 bases and J lost 0 bases. In DNA form, the CDR3 reads TGTGCCAGCAGCCCCGCGGGGGCGAACACCGGGGAGCTGTTTTTT. This translates into CASSPAGANTGELFF.

This clonotype was picked up many times. The chain's CDR3 is CASSLGVDQPQHF. For the CDR3, the DNA is TGTGCCAGCAGCTTGGGAGTTGATCAGCCCCAGCATTTT. The V call is TRBV5-5, the J call TRBJ1-5; D is ambiguous. This CDR3 is 13 amino acids long. Germline V gene data show CDR1 as SGHKS and CDR2 as YYEKEE (reference sequence). The ends were cut back, 0 bases at V and 5 bases at J, with 6 bases in the middle.

The J gene is TRBJ2-7, the V gene TRBV10-3, with D unclear. The CDR3 has 13 amino acids. V lost 0 bases to trimming and J lost 8 bases, with 11 bases between them. Germline V gene lookup returns CDR1 ENHRY and CDR2 SYGVKD. This CDR3 reads CAISESEGYKQYV. CDR3 coding DNA: TGTGCCATCAGTGAGTCGGAAGGGTACAAGCAGTACGTC.

In its sample, this clonotype was seen many times. The chain carries TRBV28 and TRBJ1-4, with 8 bases lining up with TRBD1. The CDR3 runs 14 residues. Trimming cost V 5 bases and J 7 bases; bases outside gene matches: 6. Germline CDR1 reads MDHEN; CDR2 reads SYDVKM. The CDR3 here is CASSSPGTGEKLFF. CDR3 bases: TGTGCCAGCAGTAGTCCCGGGACAGGTGAAAAACTGTTTTTT.

The chain recombines TRBV10-3 with TRBJ2-5, with D perhaps matching TRBD1 (6 bases). CDR3 length: 15 amino acids. Germline V lookup: CDR1 ENHRY, CDR2 SYGVKD. Trimming stripped 6 bases from V and 1 base from J, with 15 bases between. CDR3 protein: CAISPQQGIQETQYF. CDR3 nucleotides: TGTGCCATCAGCCCTCAACAGGGTATCCAAGAGACCCAGTACTTC.

This clonotype was counted a few times. V is TRBV5-1 and J is TRBJ1-2, with TRBD1 matching 8 bases. This CDR3 is built from 15 residues. Germline V lookup: CDR1 SGHRS, CDR2 YFSETQ. V gave up 0 bases and J gave up 3 bases; unmatched junction bases: 4. This chain's CDR3 is CASSLEQGVHYGYTF. The CDR3 DNA follows: TGCGCCAGCAGCTTGGAACAGGGGGTACACTATGGCTACACCTTC.